This TCR beta chain emerged from a study of long-term antiretroviral therapy in people with HIV. About the study: There is a gap of about a decade between the earliest samples and the later 2015 immediate-ART recommendation.

CDR1 LNHDA and CDR2 SQIVND come from the germline V gene (reference sequence). The CDR3 spans 15 residues. The V gene lost 4 bases and the J gene lost 1 base, with 13 bases spanning the gap. The immunoSEQ assay was v3.0, run at survey level. Repertoires were generated with immunoSEQ multiplex PCR, while TCRdb's copy carries only in-frame clones and drops some. The sample shows tens of thousands of clones, around 85% of them seen only once. In each sample, 1-10 million cryopreserved PBMC were present before DNA extraction. V and J are TRBV19 and TRBJ1-1; D is undetermined. The starting material was unsorted PBMCs, obtained 1.5 years after starting antiretroviral therapy. The TCR was taken from a man aged 30 to 45 with HIV. This CDR3 is CASSKDGPRNTEAFF. For the CDR3, the DNA is TGTGCCAGTAGTAAGGACGGGCCCAGGAACACTGAAGCTTTCTTT.